These T cell receptor beta chains were read from a single sample in a study of T cell clones after liver transplantation. Generated by immunoSEQ multiplex PCR, the TCRdb table keeps only in-frame clones and is missing some. Found here are roughly 100,000 clones, 82% of them singletons; the top ten hold 0.8% to 1%. This specimen consisted of CD4+ T cells from blood, obtained before liver transplant. The receptors here all came from a human donor who received a liver transplant. CDR3s include the opening cysteine and the closing phenylalanine or tryptophan. Each record gives: J gene, V gene, CDR3 protein.

TRBJ2-5	TRBV20-1	CSAVVGETQYF
TRBJ2-3	TRBV14	CASSQRISSTDTQYF
TRBJ2-2	TRBV10-3	CAISDRGPRNTGELFF
TRBJ2-5	TRBV4-2	CASSQVGLAVFETQYF
TRBJ2-3	TRBV19	CASSWGTSTDTQYF
TRBJ1-2	TRBV5-1	CASSIGTGEGGYTF
TRBJ2-5	TRBV19	CASTRYGRGSETQYF
TRBJ1-2	TRBV7-3	CASSAAGTIGGNYGYTF
TRBJ2-7	TRBV20-1	CSAALSEQYF
TRBJ1-6	TRBV30	CAWSRDSNNSPLHF
TRBJ1-4	TRBV27	CASSFGAQPNEKLFF
TRBJ2-7	TRBV15	CATRTSGTYEQYF
TRBJ1-1	TRBV27	CASSLGRANTEAFF
TRBJ1-2	TRBV28	CASSAREPNYGYTF
TRBJ2-1	TRBV18	CASSPGGNEQFF
TRBJ2-6	TRBV7-3	CASSLSVSWHSGANVLTF
TRBJ2-5	TRBV6-5	CASSYGTSPQTQYF
TRBJ2-4	TRBV7-7	CASSLYCAGGVAKNIQYF
TRBJ2-7	TRBV28	CASSSGIYEQYF
TRBJ1-2	TRBV10-3	CAISESSASYGGYTF
TRBJ2-7	TRBV15	CATSRERAGASYEQYF
TRBJ1-2	TRBV7-9	CASSEQTGSVDGYTF
TRBJ2-1	TRBV7-9	CASSQTSGRVGEQFF
TRBJ2-2	TRBV7-3	CASSLNGSPTGELFF